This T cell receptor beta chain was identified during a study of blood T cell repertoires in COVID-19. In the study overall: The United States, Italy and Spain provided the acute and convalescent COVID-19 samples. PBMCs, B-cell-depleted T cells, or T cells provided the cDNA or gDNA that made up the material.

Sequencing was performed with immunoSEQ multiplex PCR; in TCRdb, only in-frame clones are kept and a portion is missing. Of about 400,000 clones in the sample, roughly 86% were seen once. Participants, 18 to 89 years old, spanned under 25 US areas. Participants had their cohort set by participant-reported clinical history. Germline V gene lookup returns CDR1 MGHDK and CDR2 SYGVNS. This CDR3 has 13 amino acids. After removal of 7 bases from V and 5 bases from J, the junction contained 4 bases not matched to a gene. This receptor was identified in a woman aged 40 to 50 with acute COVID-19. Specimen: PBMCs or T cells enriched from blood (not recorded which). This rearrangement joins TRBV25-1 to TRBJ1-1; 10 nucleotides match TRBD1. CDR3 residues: CASTDRGRTEAFF. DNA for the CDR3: TGTGCCAGCACCGACAGGGGGCGAACTGAAGCTTTCTTT.